The 18 T cell receptor beta chains reported below all come from one sample, sequenced in a study of tumor-infiltrating lymphocytes in primary liver carcinoma listed by TCRdb under 2017. Total RNA and DNA were co-extracted without cell sorting from around 20-30 mg of bulk tissue using the AllPrep DNA/RNA mini kit. TCRdb shows the sequencer as Illumina HiSeq 2500. Starting from approximately 460 ng total RNA, TCRbeta-specific cDNA was produced by reverse transcription with a constant-region primer and ProtoScript II reverse transcriptase. Construction of the TCRbeta libraries relied on three nested rounds of multiplex PCR, following a slightly modified ARM-PCR procedure. Each of the first two PCR rounds ran for about 10 cycles and used multiplex TRBV1-TRBV30 forward primers together with a Cbeta reverse primer. TCRdb handled the public reads itself, with Q25 trimming in fastp and clone calling in MiXCR, and kept productive beta chains. Rows are unified per CDR3 protein, each entry keeping the most common DNA and genes. The sample table records roughly 120,000 distinct CDR3 sequences; around 60% of these occur just once. Of the sample, roughly 9% is held by the ten largest clones.

The sequenced material came from liver tumor tissue from sampling region 1. In light of the paper, this sample's cell subset or site label describes: tumor region T1, superior pole. The receptors come from a woman aged 55 to 70 with primary liver carcinoma and hepatitis B virus infection.

The chain combines TRBV11-2 with TRBJ1-1, with a weak D call TRBD1 (6 bases). V was cut by 3 bases and J by 0 bases, with 17 bases left in between. The CDR3 totals 17 residues. Per the germline V gene, CDR1 is SGHAT and CDR2 is FQNNGV. As DNA, the CDR3 is TGTGCCAGCAGCTTGCGACGGGGGGCAATCCTGAACACTGAAGCTTTCTTT. Amino acids: CASSLRRGAILNTEAFF.

A note on this clonotype: One end of the junction fails to match germline, which may point to a read error. The CDR3 sequence: CVSSSPVEVRSF. In DNA form, the CDR3 reads TGTGTCAGCAGCTCCCCTGTGGAGGTTCGGTCCTTC. The V gene is TRBV11-2, the J gene TRBJ2-1; D is perhaps TRBD2 (5 bases). CDR3 size: 12 residues. Germline V lookup: CDR1 SGHAT, CDR2 FQNNGV.

Details on this clonotype: One junction end does not reproduce the germline sequence, and a read error may be involved. This chain links TRBV11-1 with TRBJ2-3, with D perhaps matching TRBD2 (5 bases). The CDR3 covers 14 residues. Germline V gene lookup returns CDR1 SGHAT and CDR2 FQDESV (reference sequence). The CDR3 coding sequence is TGTGTCAGCAGCTTCATAGTAGCGAGTGATACGCAGTATTTT. Its protein is CVSSFIVASDTQYF.

About this clonotype itself: The junction departs from germline at one end; a sequencing error may be responsible. The rearrangement joins TRBV12-3 or TRBV12-4 to TRBJ2-2; D perhaps matches TRBD2 (6 bases). This CDR3 is 16 amino acids long. CDR3 residues: CASSRGALANTGEPFF. The DNA for the CDR3 is TGTGCCAGCAGTCGAGGGGCCCTAGCGAACACCGGGGAGCCGTTTTTT.

V is TRBV5-1 and J is TRBJ1-1; D may be TRBD1 (5 bases). This CDR3 contains 15 residues. V lost 0 bases to trimming and J lost 0 bases, with 9 bases between them. Looked up from germline, CDR1 is SGHRS and CDR2 is YFSETQ. CDR3 nucleotide sequence: TGCGCCAGCAGCTTGGGACAGAGGATGAACACTGAAGCTTTCTTT. Amino acids: CASSLGQRMNTEAFF.

Details on this clonotype: This sequence may be a read error, since a much larger clone differs from it by one base. The chain links TRBV12-3 or TRBV12-4 to TRBJ1-2; TRBD1 might be the D (6 bases). This CDR3 has 13 residues. In DNA form, the CDR3 reads TGTGCCAGCAGTTTCGGGACAAGTTATGGCTACATCTTC. Encoded protein: CASSFGTSYGYIF.

With regard to this clonotype: A read error is possible here, since a much larger clone lies one base away. The genes are TRBV6-1 and TRBJ2-3; no definite D call. The better agreement between TRBJ1-5 and the DNA end casts doubt on the J call. The CDR3 length is 13 residues. CDR1 MNHNS and CDR2 SASEGT come from the germline V gene. The CDR3 spells CASSVTLGDTQHF. CDR3 coding DNA: TGTGCCAGCAGCGTGACCCTTGGCGATACGCAGCATTTT.

As regards this clonotype: A read error may account for a junction end that differs from germline. This sequence joins TRBV10-3 and TRBJ2-3; D not certain. CDR1 and CDR2 (germline): ENHRY, SYGVKD. This CDR3 has 17 amino acids. CDR3 residues: CATSESRLQAKRDTQYF. The CDR3 nucleotides read TGTGCCACCAGTGAGTCCCGCTTGCAAGCGAAACGAGATACGCAGTATTTT.

To note about this clonotype: Compared with germline, one end of the junction differs, possibly owing to a read error. This chain joins TRBV7-8 and TRBJ1-1; D is undetermined. CDR1 SGHVS and CDR2 FQNEAQ come from the germline V gene. The CDR3 extends over 14 amino acids. CDR3 DNA sequence: TGCGCCAGCAGCTCGCGGGGTGGGAACACTGAAGCTTTCTTT. This encodes CASSSRGGNTEAFF.

This sequence joins TRBV5-1 and TRBJ2-7, with D hard to call. Germline CDR1 SGHRS, CDR2 YFSETQ. The CDR3 runs to 14 residues. The V end lost 4 bases, the J end lost 10 bases, and 21 bases lay between the germline ends. The CDR3 loop is CASSHAGSLGGQYF. In DNA, the CDR3 is TGCGCCAGCAGCCATGCTGGTTCCCTAGGCGGACAGTACTTC.

The chain is built from TRBV5-6 and TRBJ2-1; tentative D call: TRBD1 (5 bases). Between the trimmed V and J ends, which lost 4 bases and 2 bases, there was a span of 13 bases. The germline V gene encodes CDR1 SGHDT and CDR2 YYEEEE. The CDR3 is made up of 15 amino acids. CDR3 protein: CASSDRLRTYNEQFF. The CDR3 bases are TGTGCCAGCAGCGACAGACTCAGAACCTACAATGAGCAGTTCTTC.

As for this clonotype: One base away lies a much larger clone, so this may be a sequencing read error. V usage is TRBV5-1 and J usage is TRBJ2-5; D is unclear. This CDR3 contains 15 residues. Germline V gene sequence: CDR1 SGHRS, CDR2 YFSETQ. The ends were cut back, 1 base at V and 1 base at J, with 11 bases in the middle. This CDR3 is CASSLTFTLQETQYF. DNA of the CDR3: TGCGCCAGCAGCTTGACATTTACCCTCCAAGAGACCCAGTACTTC.

Concerning this clonotype: This clone may be a read error of a much larger clone one base away. This chain uses TRBV6-2 or TRBV6-3 with TRBJ2-6; D remains unclear. The CDR3 length is 15 residues. Looked up from germline, CDR1 is MNHEY and CDR2 is SVGEGT. Trimming shortened V by 10 bases and J by 0 bases, and 13 bases separated the two germline ends. The CDR3 is CATKGETSGANVLTF. CDR3 coding DNA: TGTGCCACCAAAGGAGAGACCTCTGGGGCCAACGTCCTGACTTTC.

The chain carries TRBV7-9 and TRBJ2-7, with 8 bases lining up with TRBD2. Germline-derived CDR1 and CDR2 are SEHNR and FQNEAQ (reference sequence). The CDR3 spans 16 residues. After removal of 6 bases from V and 3 bases from J, the junction contained 13 bases not matched to a gene. This CDR3 reads CASRPNSGKGGYEQYF. DNA for the CDR3: TGTGCCAGCAGACCTAATAGCGGGAAAGGGGGCTACGAGCAGTACTTC.

Notes on this clonotype: The junction departs from the called germline gene at one end, perhaps through a read error. The J gene is TRBJ2-7, the V gene TRBV7-8; D remains unclear. This CDR3 has 12 amino acids. Germline CDR1 is SGHVS and CDR2 is FQNEAQ. The CDR3 here is CACSPSANEQYF. CDR3 in DNA: TGTGCCTGCAGCCCCTCCGCGAACGAGCAGTACTTC.

Turning to this clonotype: This CDR3 is missing its conserved last phenylalanine or tryptophan, likely due to a read error. This sequence joins TRBV6-5 and TRBJ1-6; TRBD1 aligns across 10 bases. This CDR3 is 15 amino acids long. In germline, CDR1 is MNHEY, CDR2 SVGAGI. The ends lost 5 bases at V and 8 bases at J; junction bases unmatched: 6. CDR3 nucleotides: TGTGCCAGCAGTCTTACCGGGACAGGGGATTCACCCCTCCACTCT. Protein product: CASSLTGTGDSPLHS.

As regards this clonotype: A clone one base away is much larger, so this may be a read error. The chain uses TRBV4-1 and TRBJ2-1; no reliable D call. This CDR3 comprises 13 residues. The germline CDR1 and CDR2 sequences are MGHRA and YSYEKL. CDR3: CACSQDWANEQFF. CDR3 nucleotides: TGCGCCTGCAGCCAAGATTGGGCCAATGAGCAGTTCTTC.

As concerns this clonotype: At one of its ends the junction is not consistent with the germline gene, which may arise from a read error. The rearrangement uses TRBV5-4 and TRBJ2-5; maybe TRBD2 (6 bases). The CDR3 runs 13 residues. Germline V lookup: CDR1 SGHNT, CDR2 YYREEE (reference sequence). This chain's CDR3 is CASSVGGMETQYF. The DNA of the CDR3 is TGTGCCAGCAGCGTTGGGGGGATGGAGACACAGTACTTC.